These T cell receptor beta chains were read from a single sample in a study of shared clonotypes between healthy human individuals. Only in-frame clones appear in the TCRdb table, and some are missing; sequencing was by immunoSEQ multiplex PCR. The sample includes about 2 million clones, 85% to 95% of them seen just once. Sequenced sample: naive CD4+ T cells sorted from blood. The origin of the receptors is a young man in good health. Each CDR3 is given with its conserved first and last residue. Each record gives: V gene, D gene, clone size, J gene, CDR3 DNA, CDR3 protein. A D gene is named only where the DNA matches it firmly. Clone size is stated in some rows and not others, as once, few, many or a class when expanded.

TRBV6-1	TRBD2	.	TRBJ2-3	TGTGCCAGCAGTGGTGGACTAGCGGGAGTTGCAGATACGCAGTATTTT	CASSGGLAGVADTQYF
TRBV10-1	.	few	TRBJ1-1	TGCGCCAGCAGTAGACAGATGGACACTGAAGCTTTCTTT	CASSRQMDTEAFF
TRBV6-6	.	.	TRBJ1-1	TGTGCCAGCAGTTTAGGGCAGGGAAACACTGAAGCTTTCTTT	CASSLGQGNTEAFF
TRBV2	TRBD1	.	TRBJ2-3	TGTGCCAGCAGATACGACAGGGCGGATACGCAGTATTTT	CASRYDRADTQYF
TRBV7-2	TRBD1	.	TRBJ2-2	TGTGCCAGCAGTAGGCAGGGGGCATTCGGGGAGCTGTTTTTT	CASSRQGAFGELFF
TRBV5-4	TRBD1	.	TRBJ1-5	TGTGCCAGCAGCCCTGACAGGGGTGGCAATCAGCCCCAGCATTTT	CASSPDRGGNQPQHF
TRBV19	TRBD1	.	TRBJ2-5	TGTGCCAGTAGTAGACGGACAGGGGGTCCCCAAGAGACCCAGTACTTC	CASSRRTGGPQETQYF
TRBV7-2	.	.	TRBJ1-2	TGTGCCAGCAGCTTAGCGAAGTCCGAAAGGAACTATGGCTACACCTTC	CASSLAKSERNYGYTF
TRBV9	TRBD2	.	TRBJ2-5	TGTGCCAGCAGCGTAGGGGCGGGAGGGTCACGAACAGAGACCCAGTACTTC	CASSVGAGGSRTETQYF
TRBV7-7	TRBD2	.	TRBJ2-1	TGTGCTAGCAGCACGGGACTAGCGGTGAACAATGAGCAGTTCTTC	CASSTGLAVNNEQFF
TRBV13	.	.	TRBJ1-2	TGTGCCACCTCCCGGTGGGAGACCATGCCTGGGGGCTACACCTTC	CATSRWETMPGGYTF
TRBV19	.	.	TRBJ2-1	TGTGCCAGTTCCTTCGGGGCGACCTACAATGAGCAGTTCTTC	CASSFGATYNEQFF
TRBV5-6	.	.	TRBJ2-1	TGCGCCAGCAGCTTTGGGCGGAATAGGAATGAGCAGTTCTTC	CASSFGRNRNEQFF
TRBV2	TRBD2	.	TRBJ2-2	TGTGCCACTACGACTAGCGGGAGGGCAACCGGGGAGCTGTTTTTT	CATTTSGRATGELFF
TRBV6-5	.	.	TRBJ1-2	TGTGCCAGCAGTCCGGGAAAGTATGGCTACACCTTC	CASSPGKYGYTF
TRBV6-6	TRBD1	.	TRBJ2-2	TGTGCCAGCAGTCGACCAGGGGGCTCCGGGGAGCTGTTTTTT	CASSRPGGSGELFF
TRBV9	.	.	TRBJ1-2	TGTGCCAGCAGCGTCAGGGCTAACTATGGCTACACCTTC	CASSVRANYGYTF
TRBV6-1	.	.	TRBJ2-7	TGTGCCAGCAGTGGCGGGCAGCCCTACGAGCAGTACTTC	CASSGGQPYEQYF
TRBV4-3	.	.	TRBJ2-3	TGCGCCAGCAGCCAAGGGAACCAGGTTTTAGATACGCAGTATTTT	CASSQGNQVLDTQYF
TRBV18	.	.	TRBJ1-2	TGTGCCAGCTCACCACCCGAAAACTATGGCTACACCTTC	CASSPPENYGYTF
TRBV18	TRBD2	.	TRBJ2-7	TGTGCCAGCTCACCACCTAGCGGGAGGGAGCTCTCCTACGAGCAGTACTTC	CASSPPSGRELSYEQYF
TRBV2	TRBD1	once	TRBJ2-7	TGTGCCAGCAGGATAGGGGACAGTTCCTACGAGCAGTACTTC	CASRIGDSSYEQYF
TRBV5-1	.	.	TRBJ1-4	TGCGCCAGCAGCTTGGTTGGGGGCAGCACTAATGAAAAACTGTTTTTT	CASSLVGGSTNEKLFF
TRBV11-2	.	.	TRBJ2-7	TGTGCCAGCAGCTTAGAGCAGGGCAACTACGAGCAGTACTTC	CASSLEQGNYEQYF
TRBV13	TRBD2	once	TRBJ2-3	TGTGCCAGCAGCTCTTCTAGCGGGGGGGCCTCACATACGCAGTATTTT	CASSSSSGGASHTQYF
TRBV15	.	.	TRBJ2-1	TGTGCCACCAGCAGAGATTGGAGGGGCCCCACCAATGAGCAGTTCTTC	CATSRDWRGPTNEQFF